This T cell receptor beta chain was retrieved from a study of shared clonotypes between healthy human individuals. Repertoires were generated with immunoSEQ multiplex PCR, while TCRdb's copy carries only in-frame clones and drops some. The sample shows 400,000 to 500,000 clones, 70% to 80% of them seen only once. CDR1 and CDR2 (germline): SGHNT, YENEEA. This CDR3 is 14 amino acids long. With 1 base removed from V and 5 bases from J, the gap between germline ends came to 10 bases. J is TRBJ2-3 and V is TRBV11-3; D is unresolved. The receptor was isolated from a woman aged 40 to 50 in good health. Some clones in this sample may be carry-over from other donors' samples. Sequencing was done on a sample of PBMCs. CDR3 DNA sequence: TGTGCCAGCAGCTTAGGAGTAACAGAAGATACGCAGTATTTT. It codes for CASSLGVTEDTQYF.